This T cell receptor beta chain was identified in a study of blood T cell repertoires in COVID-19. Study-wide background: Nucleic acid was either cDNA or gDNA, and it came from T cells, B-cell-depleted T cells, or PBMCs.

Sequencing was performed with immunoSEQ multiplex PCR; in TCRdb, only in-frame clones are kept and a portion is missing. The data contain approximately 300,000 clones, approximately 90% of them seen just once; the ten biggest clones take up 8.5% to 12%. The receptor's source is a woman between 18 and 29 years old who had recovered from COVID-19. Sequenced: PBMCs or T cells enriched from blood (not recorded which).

CDR3 residues: CASGRGPFTGYTF. In nucleotides, the CDR3 is TGTGCCAGCGGGAGGGGCCCGTTCACCGGCTACACCTTC. This chain joins TRBV27 and TRBJ1-2; D is possibly TRBD1 (5 bases). Trimming took 8 bases from V and 8 from J, leaving 18 bases between them. CDR1 and CDR2 from the germline V gene are MNHEY and SMNVEV (reference sequence). The CDR3 is made up of 13 amino acids.